This T cell receptor beta chain came from a study of CD8 T cells in Susac syndrome. The V and J ends lost 2 bases and 4 bases, in that order; junction bases with no gene match: 7. From germline, CDR1 is MGHRA and CDR2 YSYEKL. The CDR3 loop spans 17 amino acids. With random hexamers, roughly 0.5 to 1 ug RNA was reverse transcribed. Multiplex PCR with immunoSEQ amplified the TCR beta CDR3 across 54 Vbeta and 13 Jbeta. TCRdb re-derived calls from the immunoSEQ multiplex PCR reads in MiXCR, one entry per CDR3 protein. The top ten hold roughly 0.14% of the sample, which has about 140,000 distinct CDR3 sequences, around 95% seen once. As concerns this clonotype: Antigen unknown.

Study observations and caveats: The study's TCR sequencing and HLA analysis drew on a certain number of individuals. That number was acknowledged as relatively small.

TCR beta was sequenced from blood CD8+ and CD4+ T cells. It was negative isolation that provided the CD8+ and CD4+ T cells, whereas TEMRA cells were enriched by FACS. This TCR derives from a human donor with Susac syndrome. The sequencing input was CD4+ T cells from PBMCs. This rearrangement joins TRBV4-1 to TRBJ2-3; 12 bases are shared with TRBD2. The CDR3 DNA reads TGCGCCAGCAGCCAAATGATACTAGCGGGAGGAGCAGATACGCAGTATTTT. It encodes CASSQMILAGGADTQYF.